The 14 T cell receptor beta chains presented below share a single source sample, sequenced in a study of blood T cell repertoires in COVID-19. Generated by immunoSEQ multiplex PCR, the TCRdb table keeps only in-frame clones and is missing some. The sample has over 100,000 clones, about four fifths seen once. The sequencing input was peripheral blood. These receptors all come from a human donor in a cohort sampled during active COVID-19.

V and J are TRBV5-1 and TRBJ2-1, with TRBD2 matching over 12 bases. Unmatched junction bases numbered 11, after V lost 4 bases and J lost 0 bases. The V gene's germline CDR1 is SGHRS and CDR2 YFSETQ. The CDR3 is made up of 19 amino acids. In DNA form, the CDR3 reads TGCGCCAGCAGCCCTCGCGCCCAACTAGCGGGAGGCTCCTACAATGAGCAGTTCTTC. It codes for CASSPRAQLAGGSYNEQFF. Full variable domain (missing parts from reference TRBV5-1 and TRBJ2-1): KAGVTQTPRYLIKTRGQQVTLSCSPISGHRSVSWYQQTPGQGLQFLFEYFSETQRNKGNFPGRFSGRQFSNSRSEMNVSTLELGDSALYLCASSPRAQLAGGSYNEQFFGPGTRLTVL.

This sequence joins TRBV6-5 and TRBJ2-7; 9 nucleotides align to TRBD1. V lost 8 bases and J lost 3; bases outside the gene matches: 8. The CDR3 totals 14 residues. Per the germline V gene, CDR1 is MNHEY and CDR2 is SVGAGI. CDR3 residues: CASESGQGRYEQYF. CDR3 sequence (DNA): TGTGCCAGCGAATCGGGACAGGGTCGCTACGAGCAGTACTTC.

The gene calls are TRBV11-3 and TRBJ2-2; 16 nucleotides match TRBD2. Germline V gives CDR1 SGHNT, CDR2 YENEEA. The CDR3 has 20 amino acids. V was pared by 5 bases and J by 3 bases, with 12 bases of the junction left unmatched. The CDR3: CASSGPSGLAGGRDTGELFF. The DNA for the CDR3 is TGTGCCAGCAGCGGTCCATCGGGACTAGCGGGAGGGCGAGACACCGGGGAGCTGTTTTTT. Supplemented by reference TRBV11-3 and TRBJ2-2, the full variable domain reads EAGVVQSPRYKIIEKKQPVAFWCNPISGHNTLYWYLQNLGQGPELLIRYENEEAVDDSQLPKDRFSAERLKGVDSTLKIQPAELGDSAVYLCASSGPSGLAGGRDTGELFFGEGSRLTVL.

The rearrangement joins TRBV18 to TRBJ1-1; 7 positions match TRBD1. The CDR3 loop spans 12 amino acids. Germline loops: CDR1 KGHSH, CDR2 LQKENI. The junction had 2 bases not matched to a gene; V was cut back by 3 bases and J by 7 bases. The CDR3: CASSPQGDEAFF. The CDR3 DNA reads TGTGCCAGCTCACCGCAGGGGGATGAAGCTTTCTTT. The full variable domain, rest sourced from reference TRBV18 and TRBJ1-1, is NAGVMQNPRHLVRRRGQEARLRCSPMKGHSHVYWYRQLPEEGLKFMVYLQKENIIDESGMPKERFSAEFPKEGPSILRIQQVVRGDSAAYFCASSPQGDEAFFGQGTRLTVV.

The CDR3 spells CASSLPSNTGELFF. The CDR3 DNA is TGCGCCAGCAGCTTACCAAGCAACACCGGGGAGCTGTTTTTT. The J gene is TRBJ2-2, the V gene TRBV5-1; D gene unclear. CDR3 length equals 14 residues. V was cut by 2 bases and J by 2 bases, with 7 bases left in between. The germline V gene has CDR1 SGHRS and CDR2 YFSETQ.

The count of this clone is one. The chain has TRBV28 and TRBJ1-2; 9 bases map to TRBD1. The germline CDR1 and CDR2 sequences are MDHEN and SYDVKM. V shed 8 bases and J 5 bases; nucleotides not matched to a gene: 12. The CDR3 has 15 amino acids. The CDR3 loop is CASHNRDRAGYGYTF. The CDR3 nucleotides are TGTGCCAGCCATAATCGGGACAGGGCGGGATATGGCTACACCTTC.

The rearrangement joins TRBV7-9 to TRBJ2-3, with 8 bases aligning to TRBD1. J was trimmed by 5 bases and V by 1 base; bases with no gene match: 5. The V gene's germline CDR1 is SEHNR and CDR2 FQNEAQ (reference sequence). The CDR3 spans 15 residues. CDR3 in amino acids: CASSLVAGGVDTQYF. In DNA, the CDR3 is TGTGCCAGCAGCTTAGTGGCAGGGGGCGTAGATACGCAGTATTTT. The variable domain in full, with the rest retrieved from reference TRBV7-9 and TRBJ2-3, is DTGVSQNPRHKITKRGQNVTFRCDPISEHNRLYWYRQTLGQGPEFLTYFQNEAQLEKSRLLSDRFSAERPKGSFSTLEIQRTEQGDSAMYLCASSLVAGGVDTQYFGPGTRLTVL.

This CDR3 reads CASSQQKSYEQYF. CDR3 sequence (DNA): TGTGCCAGCAGCCAACAGAAGTCCTACGAGCAGTACTTC. This sequence joins TRBV7-2 and TRBJ2-7, with D uncertain. Germline V gene lookup returns CDR1 SGHTA and CDR2 FQGNSA. V gave up 5 bases and J gave up 1 base, with 9 bases separating them. CDR3 length: 13 residues.

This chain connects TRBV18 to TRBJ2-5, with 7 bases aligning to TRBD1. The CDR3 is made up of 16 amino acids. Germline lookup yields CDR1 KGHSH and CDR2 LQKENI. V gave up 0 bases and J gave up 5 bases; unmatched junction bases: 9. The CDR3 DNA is TGTGCCAGCTCACCACCCGGGAACAGGGGCTTGGAGACCCAGTACTTC. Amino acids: CASSPPGNRGLETQYF.

The CDR3 here is CASSPRDRTFAGNTIYF. CDR3 bases: TGTGCCAGCTCACCACGGGACAGGACTTTTGCTGGAAACACCATATATTTT. The V call is TRBV18, the J call TRBJ1-3; 8 bases align to TRBD1. The CDR3 runs 17 residues. Trimming took 1 base from V and 2 from J; bases not matched to a gene: 7. Germline V CDR1 and CDR2: KGHSH, LQKENI.

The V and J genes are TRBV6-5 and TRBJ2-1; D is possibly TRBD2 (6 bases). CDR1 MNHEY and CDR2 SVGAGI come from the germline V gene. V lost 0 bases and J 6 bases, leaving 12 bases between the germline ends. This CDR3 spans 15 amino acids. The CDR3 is CASSYSIVRGNEQFF. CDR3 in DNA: TGTGCCAGCAGTTACTCGATCGTGCGGGGCAATGAGCAGTTCTTC.

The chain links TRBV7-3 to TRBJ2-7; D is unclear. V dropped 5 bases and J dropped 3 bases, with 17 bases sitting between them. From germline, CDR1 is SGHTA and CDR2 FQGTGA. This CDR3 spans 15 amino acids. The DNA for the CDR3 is TGTGCCAGCAGCCCCGCCCCTGGCGGTGTCTACGAGCAGTACTTC. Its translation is CASSPAPGGVYEQYF.

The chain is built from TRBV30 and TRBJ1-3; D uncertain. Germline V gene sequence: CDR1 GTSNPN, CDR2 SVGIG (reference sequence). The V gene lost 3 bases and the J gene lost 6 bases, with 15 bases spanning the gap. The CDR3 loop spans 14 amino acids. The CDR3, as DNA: TGTGCCTGGAGACCACCGGGGAGCTCAAACACCATATATTTT. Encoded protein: CAWRPPGSSNTIYF. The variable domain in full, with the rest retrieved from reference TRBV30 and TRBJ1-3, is SQTIHQWPATLVQPVGSPLSLECTVEGTSNPNLYWYRQAAGRGLQLLFYSVGIGQISSEVPQNLSASRPQDRQFILSSKKLLLSDSGFYLCAWRPPGSSNTIYFGEGSWLTVV.

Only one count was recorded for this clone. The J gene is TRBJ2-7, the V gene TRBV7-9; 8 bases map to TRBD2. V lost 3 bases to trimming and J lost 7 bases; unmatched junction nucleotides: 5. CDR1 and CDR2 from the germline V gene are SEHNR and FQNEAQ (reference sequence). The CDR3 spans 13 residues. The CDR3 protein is CASSFRREAEQYF. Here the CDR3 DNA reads TGTGCCAGCAGCTTTCGGCGGGAGGCGGAGCAGTACTTC.